The 28 T cell receptor beta chains listed next were all sequenced from one sample in a study of tissue T cells after allogeneic stem cell transplantation (dated by TCRdb to 2021 to 2024). The sample's time point label, in plain terms: human tissue collected at research (rapid) autopsy. Over a roughly 3-year period, fewer than 10 adult allo-HCT recipients who had steroid-refractory GVHD were prospectively enrolled in a research-autopsy study. Library construction relied on the immunoSEQ multiplex PCR assay. TCRdb provides this immuneACCESS table in a form limited to in-frame rearrangements. Some clones are lacking; in checked studies, under half of them reflect an unresolved V gene, and why the rest are absent is not known. The sample profile shows 3,000 or so clones; 60% to 80% of them were found once. Jointly, the top ten make up around 16% of the sample. The specimen was ascending colon tissue, collected at autopsy. The receptors here all came from a male patient at least 60 years old with steroid-refractory graft-versus-host disease after an allogeneic stem cell transplant. Following a transplant, a fraction of the T cells may be traceable to the graft donor.

The CDR3 DNA sequence: TGTGCCAGCAGCCTACGGACTAGCGGGGGAGCAGATACGCAGTATTTT. Amino acid sequence: CASSLRTSGGADTQYF. V is TRBV11-3 and J is TRBJ2-3; 13 bases match TRBD2. V shed 5 bases and J 4 bases; nucleotides not matched to a gene: 6. CDR1 and CDR2 from the germline V gene are SGHNT and YENEEA. CDR3 length: 16 residues.

J is TRBJ2-2 and V is TRBV18; D not certain. The germline V gene has CDR1 KGHSH and CDR2 LQKENI. The CDR3 has 12 amino acids. V shed 3 bases and J shed 1 base, with 0 bases lying between them. CDR3 in amino acids: CASSPNTGELFF. CDR3 sequence (DNA): TGTGCCAGCTCACCGAACACCGGGGAGCTGTTTTTT.

The chain couples TRBV10-3 to TRBJ2-6, with no clear D. Germline V gene data show CDR1 as ENHRY and CDR2 as SYGVKD. This CDR3 region has 15 residues. V gave up 0 bases and J gave up 0 bases, with 3 bases separating them. CDR3: CAISESSSGANVLTF. The CDR3 bases are TGTGCCATCAGTGAGTCGAGCTCTGGGGCCAACGTCCTGACTTTC.

This chain links TRBV6-2 or TRBV6-3 with TRBJ1-5, with D possibly matching TRBD1 (6 bases). Per the germline V gene, CDR1 is MNHEY and CDR2 is SVGEGT. The CDR3 spans 16 residues. The V end lost 0 bases, the J end lost 6 bases, and 15 bases lay between the germline ends. The CDR3 is CASSYSYGRGVQPQHF. The CDR3 DNA follows: TGTGCCAGCAGTTACTCGTATGGCAGGGGAGTTCAGCCCCAGCATTTT.

J is TRBJ2-7 and V is TRBV6-5; 11 bases align to TRBD1. Germline values: CDR1 MNHEY, CDR2 SVGAGI. Trimming cost V 5 bases and J 6 bases; bases outside gene matches: 9. CDR3 length: 15 amino acids. DNA for the CDR3: TGTGCCAGCAGTAGTCCGGGACAGGGGGTTCTCGAGCAGTACTTC. It translates to CASSSPGQGVLEQYF.

The gene calls are TRBV7-9 and TRBJ2-1, with D perhaps given as TRBD1 or TRBD2 (5 bases each). The CDR3 extends over 13 amino acids. Germline V gene lookup returns CDR1 SEHNR and CDR2 FQNEAQ (reference sequence). V lost 4 bases to trimming and J lost 10 bases, with 14 bases between them. The CDR3 is CASSSVGPEEQFF. The CDR3 coding sequence is TGTGCCAGCAGCTCAGTGGGACCGGAGGAGCAGTTCTTC.

CDR3 loop: CASSLPHTDTQYF. The CDR3 DNA sequence: TGTGCCAGCAGCTTGCCACACACAGATACGCAGTATTTT. The V gene is TRBV7-3, the J gene TRBJ2-3; unclear D gene. The CDR3 runs to 13 residues. Trimming took off 3 bases at V and 2 bases at J, with 6 bases between the two ends. The germline CDR1 and CDR2 sequences are SGHTA and FQGTGA.

The chain uses TRBV19 and TRBJ1-1, with no clear D. This CDR3 has 13 amino acids. Per the germline V gene, CDR1 is LNHDA and CDR2 is SQIVND (reference sequence). Trimming shortened V by 7 bases and J by 1 base, and 10 bases separated the two germline ends. Written as DNA, the CDR3 is TGTGCCAGTAACGTGGTTGCGAACACTGAAGCTTTCTTT. Protein product: CASNVVANTEAFF. Complete variable domain (other parts from reference TRBV19 and TRBJ1-1): DGGITQSPKYLFRKEGQNVTLSCEQNLNHDAMYWYRQDPGQGLRLIYYSQIVNDFQKGDIAEGYSVSREKKESFPLTVTSAQKNPTAFYLCASNVVANTEAFFGQGTRLTVV.

The chain couples TRBV24-1 to TRBJ1-3, with 8 nucleotides matching TRBD1. This CDR3 is built from 13 residues. The V gene's germline CDR1 is KGHDR and CDR2 SFDVKD. V lost 12 bases and J lost 5; bases outside the gene matches: 8. CDR3 nucleotide sequence: TGTGCCGCAACCTCAGGGGGCCGAAACACCATATATTTT. It is translated as CAATSGGRNTIYF.

The chain combines TRBV4-3 with TRBJ1-2; unclear D gene. The germline V gene encodes CDR1 LGHNA and CDR2 YSLEER. V was trimmed by 0 bases and J by 8 bases, leaving 13 bases between them. This CDR3 has 14 amino acids. DNA for the CDR3: TGCGCCAGCAGCCAAGATTCCCAAGCGCGGGGCTACACCTTC. This codes for CASSQDSQARGYTF.

Sample share makes this clone large. This sequence joins TRBV11-3 and TRBJ2-5; tentatively, D is TRBD1 (8 bases). CDR1 and CDR2 from the germline V gene are SGHNT and YENEEA. V lost 5 bases and J lost 0, with 16 bases in between. The CDR3 sequence is 16 residues long. This CDR3 is CASSPQGAGDQETQYF. The CDR3 bases are TGTGCCAGCAGCCCCCAGGGGGCGGGGGACCAAGAGACCCAGTACTTC. The full variable domain, completed using reference TRBV11-3 and TRBJ2-5, is EAGVVQSPRYKIIEKKQPVAFWCNPISGHNTLYWYLQNLGQGPELLIRYENEEAVDDSQLPKDRFSAERLKGVDSTLKIQPAELGDSAVYLCASSPQGAGDQETQYFGPGTRLLVL.

The chain combines TRBV23-1 with TRBJ1-4; D call uncertain. TRBV23-1 is sorted into the ORF group, with uncertain function. Trimming shortened V by 4 bases and J by 4 bases, and 10 bases separated the two germline ends. The CDR3 covers 14 residues. CDR3 protein: CASSLQRVNEKLFF. The CDR3 DNA reads as TGCGCCAGCAGTCTCCAGAGAGTTAATGAAAAACTGTTTTTT.

This clone was detected only once. The genes are TRBV7-2 and TRBJ2-3, with D perhaps being TRBD1 or TRBD2 (5 bases each). In germline, CDR1 is SGHTA, CDR2 FQGNSA. V gave up 0 bases and J gave up 3 bases, with 10 bases separating them. This CDR3 is 15 amino acids long. CDR3 sequence reads: CASSLASGPTDTQYF. The CDR3 bases are TGTGCCAGCAGCTTAGCATCGGGGCCAACAGATACGCAGTATTTT.

CDR3 sequence: CAELQEKLFF. CDR3 nucleotide sequence: TGTGCTGAATTACAAGAAAAACTGTTTTTT. The genes are TRBV7-7 and TRBJ1-4; D ambiguous. There are 10 residues in the CDR3. Per the germline V gene, CDR1 is SSHAT and CDR2 is FNYEAQ (reference sequence).

The rearrangement uses TRBV24-1 and TRBJ2-1, with D hard to call. CDR3 length: 13 residues. Germline V gene lookup returns CDR1 KGHDR and CDR2 SFDVKD. With 2 bases removed from V and 5 bases from J, the gap between germline ends came to 6 bases. CDR3 DNA sequence: TGTGCCACCAGTGATTGGAAGAACAATGAGCAGTTCTTC. This gives the protein CATSDWKNNEQFF.

The gene calls are TRBV19 and TRBJ1-1; D remains ambiguous. The CDR3 contains 15 residues. V was shortened by 3 bases and J by 4 bases, with 15 bases between the two germline ends. Per germline, CDR1 LNHDA and CDR2 SQIVND (reference sequence). CDR3 sequence (DNA): TGTGCCAGTAGTATTAGCCGGGGAAGCACCACTGAAGCTTTCTTT. Encoded protein: CASSISRGSTTEAFF.

The chain has TRBV11-2 and TRBJ2-5, with 7 bases fitting TRBD1. V lost 5 bases and J lost 2; bases outside the gene matches: 8. CDR1 SGHAT and CDR2 FQNNGV come from the germline V gene. The CDR3 covers 15 residues. As DNA, the CDR3 is TGTGCCAGCAGCCCCCGGACAGGCGATCAAGAGACCCAGTACTTC. Protein: CASSPRTGDQETQYF. Looking up the rest from reference TRBV11-2 and TRBJ2-5 gives the full variable domain: EAGVAQSPRYKIIEKRQSVAFWCNPISGHATLYWYQQILGQGPKLLIQFQNNGVVDDSQLPKDRFSAERLKGVDSTLKIQPAKLEDSAVYLCASSPRTGDQETQYFGPGTRLLVL.

This clone has only a few counts. The chain uses TRBV21-1 and TRBJ2-7; the D call in the table, TRBD2, was not verified against the DNA. TRBV21-1 is a known pseudogene. The CDR3 extends over 16 amino acids. The CDR3 nucleotides read TGTGCCAGCAGCTGGCCGGTAGGGGGAGGGTGCAAAGAGCAGTACTTC. It codes for CASSWPVGGGCKEQYF.

The CDR3 nucleotides read TGTGCCAGCAGCCAAGCAGTACTTAACTATGGCTACACCTTC. This codes for CASSQAVLNYGYTF. The chain has TRBV3-1 (or the pseudogene TRBV3-2) and TRBJ1-2; no clear D. Per germline, CDR1 LGHDT and CDR2 YNNKEL (reference sequence). V shed 1 base and J shed 1 base, with 7 bases lying between them. The CDR3 is 14 residues long.

The chain recombines TRBV19 with TRBJ2-1, with a possible D match to TRBD2 (5 bases). CDR3 length equals 12 residues. The germline CDR1 and CDR2 sequences are LNHDA and SQIVND (reference sequence). V lost 5 bases and J lost 11, with 13 bases in between. Here the CDR3 DNA reads TGTGCCAGTAGTGAGTCCCGGGATCAGCAGTTCTTC. Its protein is CASSESRDQQFF.

The rearrangement uses TRBV4-3 and TRBJ2-1; possibly TRBD1 for D (5 bases). Germline V gene lookup returns CDR1 LGHNA and CDR2 YSLEER. Trimming left V 1 base short and J 7 bases short, with 17 bases between. The CDR3 is 16 amino acids. The DNA for the CDR3 is TGCGCCAGCAGCCAAGTAGGGCTGGGGCCTGGGAATGAGCAGTTCTTC. Translated: CASSQVGLGPGNEQFF.

This clone was recorded once. V gene TRBV6-2 or TRBV6-3 combines with J gene TRBJ1-3; D unresolved. Germline CDR1 reads MNHEY; CDR2 reads SVGEGT. Trimming shortened V by 2 bases and J by 4 bases, and 0 bases separated the two germline ends. There are 11 residues in the CDR3. The CDR3 sequence: CASSYGNTIYF. The DNA for the CDR3 is TGTGCCAGCAGTTACGGAAACACCATATATTTT.

This clone was observed a few times. The gene calls are TRBV18 and TRBJ2-3; D is unclear. Looked up from germline, CDR1 is KGHSH and CDR2 is LQKENI. The V end was cut by 6 bases, the J end by 5 bases, with 12 bases between. The CDR3 has 13 amino acids. Here the CDR3 DNA reads TGTGCCAGCTCCGACCACCCCGGAGATACGCAGTATTTT. Translation: CASSDHPGDTQYF.

This chain links TRBV7-3 with TRBJ2-2; 10 nucleotides line up with TRBD2. V gave up 4 bases and J gave up 4 bases; unmatched junction bases: 3. This CDR3 contains 15 residues. Per germline, CDR1 SGHTA and CDR2 FQGTGA. CDR3 sequence (DNA): TGTGCCAGCAGCTCTATAGCGGGGGGCACCGGGGAGCTGTTTTTT. This codes for CASSSIAGGTGELFF. Combining the CDR3 with reference TRBV7-3 and TRBJ2-2 gives the whole variable domain GAGVSQTPSNKVTEKGKYVELRCDPISGHTALYWYRQSLGQGPEFLIYFQGTGAADDSGLPNDRFFAVRPEGSVSTLKIQRTERGDSAVYLCASSSIAGGTGELFFGEGSRLTVL.

The chain uses TRBV6-2 or TRBV6-3 and TRBJ2-7; D remains ambiguous. CDR1 MNHEY and CDR2 SVGEGT come from the germline V gene. The CDR3 consists of 15 residues. Between the trimmed V and J ends, which lost 3 bases and 5 bases, there was a span of 17 bases. CDR3 region: CASSYFEPRPHEQYF. The CDR3 region has the DNA TGTGCCAGCAGTTATTTCGAGCCCCGGCCCCACGAGCAGTACTTC.

The table lists this clone with a few counts. This may stem from a read error, because a much larger clone lies one nucleotide away. The genes are TRBV5-6 and TRBJ2-5; TRBD2 agrees at 8 bases. The CDR3 sequence is 15 residues long. V lost 10 bases to trimming and J lost 4 bases; unmatched junction nucleotides: 15. From germline, CDR1 is SGHDT and CDR2 YYEEEE. The chain's CDR3 is CARRLGAGGGETQYF. The CDR3 DNA reads as TGTGCCCGCCGCTTGGGGGCCGGGGGGGGAGAGACCCAGTACTTC.

This clone was observed once. The chain uses TRBV5-4 and TRBJ2-7; 11 bases fit TRBD1. J lost 3 bases, V lost 2 bases, and 4 bases had no gene match. The CDR3 totals 15 residues. The germline CDR1 and CDR2 sequences are SGHNT and YYREEE (reference sequence). CDR3 sequence reads: CASSFGQGAHYEQYF. The CDR3 bases are TGTGCCAGCAGCTTCGGACAGGGGGCGCACTACGAGCAGTACTTC. The full variable domain, in which reference TRBV5-4 and TRBJ2-7 provide the parts outside the CDR3, is ETGVTQSPTHLIKTRGQQVTLRCSSQSGHNTVSWYQQALGQGPQFIFQYYREEENGRGNFPPRFSGLQFPNYSSELNVNALELDDSALYLCASSFGQGAHYEQYFGPGTRLTVT.

This clone was seen only a few times. The chain is built from TRBV27 and TRBJ2-2; the D gene could be TRBD1 or TRBD2 (5 bases each). With 7 bases removed from V and 1 base from J, the gap between germline ends came to 13 bases. CDR1 and CDR2 from the germline V gene are MNHEY and SMNVEV (reference sequence). The CDR3 totals 15 residues. The CDR3 region is CASNSQGRNTGELFF. CDR3 DNA sequence: TGTGCCAGCAATTCCCAGGGACGGAACACCGGGGAGCTGTTTTTT.